These T cell receptor beta chains were read from a single sample in a study of PD-L1 blockade in urothelial cancer. Method: immunoSEQ multiplex PCR; TCRdb's copy keeps in-frame clones and lacks some. The data contain around 66,000 clones, roughly 77% of them singletons. The specimen comprised PBMCs, sampled around atezolizumab (anti-PD-L1) treatment. These receptors originate from a man between 65 and 85 years old with urothelial cancer. The CDR3 runs from the conserved cysteine through the conserved F or W. Fields, in order: V gene, D gene, clone size, J gene, CDR3 DNA, CDR3 protein. The D gene is left open where the match is weak. Some rows have no size entry. The others give once, few or many, or a class for an expanded clone.

v_call: TRBV29-1
d_call: NA
clone_size: NA
j_call: TRBJ2-1
cdr3_nt: TGCAGCGTACCGGTCTACAATGAGCAGTTCTTC
cdr3_aa: CSVPVYNEQFF

v_call: TRBV7-2
d_call: NA
clone_size: NA
j_call: TRBJ2-5
cdr3_nt: TGTGCCAGCAGCTTACTTACAGATTTTCAAGAGACCCAGTACTTC
cdr3_aa: CASSLLTDFQETQYF

v_call: TRBV28
d_call: NA
clone_size: few
j_call: TRBJ1-5
cdr3_nt: TGTGCCAGCAGTTTTTATCGCAGGGTCGGAAATCAGCCCCAGCATTTT
cdr3_aa: CASSFYRRVGNQPQHF

v_call: TRBV18
d_call: NA
clone_size: NA
j_call: TRBJ2-5
cdr3_nt: TGTGCCAGCTCACCAAGTCGGGAGTACGGAACAGAGACCCAGTACTTC
cdr3_aa: CASSPSREYGTETQYF

v_call: TRBV2
d_call: TRBD1
clone_size: NA
j_call: TRBJ2-1
cdr3_nt: TGTGCCACAGGGGGCCTGCGAGATGAGCAGTTCTTC
cdr3_aa: CATGGLRDEQFF

v_call: TRBV2
d_call: TRBD1
clone_size: NA
j_call: TRBJ2-6
cdr3_nt: TGTGCCAGCAGCGGACGAACAGGGGTCGGGGCCAACGTCCTGACTTTC
cdr3_aa: CASSGRTGVGANVLTF

v_call: TRBV28
d_call: NA
clone_size: NA
j_call: TRBJ2-4
cdr3_nt: TGTGCCAGCAGTTTAGTATCTAGCCGGGGAAACATTCAGTACTTC
cdr3_aa: CASSLVSSRGNIQYF

v_call: TRBV5-8
d_call: NA
clone_size: many
j_call: TRBJ1-3
cdr3_nt: TGTGCCAGCAGCTTACAGGCCTCTGGAAACACCATATATTTT
cdr3_aa: CASSLQASGNTIYF

v_call: TRBV14
d_call: TRBD1
clone_size: NA
j_call: TRBJ1-1
cdr3_nt: TGTGCCAGCAGCCGGACAGGGTTGAACACTGAAGCTTTCTTT
cdr3_aa: CASSRTGLNTEAFF

v_call: TRBV7-9
d_call: TRBD1
clone_size: NA
j_call: TRBJ2-2
cdr3_nt: TGTGCCAGCAGCCCCTCGGACAGGGAGGCCGGGGAGCTGTTTTTT
cdr3_aa: CASSPSDREAGELFF

v_call: TRBV28
d_call: NA
clone_size: NA
j_call: TRBJ1-2
cdr3_nt: TGTGCCAGCAGTTGGGAGGGCTCGCACTATGGCTACACCTTC
cdr3_aa: CASSWEGSHYGYTF

v_call: TRBV27
d_call: TRBD1
clone_size: few
j_call: TRBJ1-5
cdr3_nt: TGTGCCTCAAAGCGGGTAGGGACAGTCAATCAGCCCCAGCATTTT
cdr3_aa: CASKRVGTVNQPQHF

v_call: TRBV19
d_call: NA
clone_size: once
j_call: TRBJ2-7
cdr3_nt: TGTGCCAGTAGTACCGACAGAGAACCATCCTACGAGCAGTACTTC
cdr3_aa: CASSTDREPSYEQYF

v_call: TRBV5-8
d_call: NA
clone_size: NA
j_call: TRBJ2-3
cdr3_nt: TGTGCCAGCAGCTTGTACGGGGGCACAGATACGCAGTATTTT
cdr3_aa: CASSLYGGTDTQYF

v_call: TRBV27
d_call: NA
clone_size: NA
j_call: TRBJ2-3
cdr3_nt: TGTGCCAGCAGTTTACCGAACAGGGGCACAGATACGCAGTATTTT
cdr3_aa: CASSLPNRGTDTQYF

v_call: TRBV28
d_call: TRBD1
clone_size: NA
j_call: TRBJ1-5
cdr3_nt: TGTGCCAGCAGTCAATCCCCACAGGGGGTAGGCAATCAGCCCCAGCATTTT
cdr3_aa: CASSQSPQGVGNQPQHF

v_call: TRBV10-3
d_call: NA
clone_size: NA
j_call: TRBJ2-3
cdr3_nt: TGTGCCATCACCCCCTACGCAGATACGCAGTATTTT
cdr3_aa: CAITPYADTQYF

v_call: TRBV6-5
d_call: TRBD2
clone_size: NA
j_call: TRBJ2-5
cdr3_nt: TGTGCCAGCACATCGGGAGGAGAGACCCAGTACTTC
cdr3_aa: CASTSGGETQYF

v_call: TRBV5-6
d_call: TRBD2
clone_size: NA
j_call: TRBJ2-7
cdr3_nt: TGTGCCAGCAGTCCCGATAGCGGGAGGGCGGCCTACGAGCAGTACTTC
cdr3_aa: CASSPDSGRAAYEQYF

v_call: TRBV28
d_call: NA
clone_size: NA
j_call: TRBJ2-7
cdr3_nt: TGTGCCATCAGACGGGGGGCGGGCGAGCAGTACTTC
cdr3_aa: CAIRRGAGEQYF

v_call: TRBV5-4
d_call: NA
clone_size: NA
j_call: TRBJ2-2
cdr3_nt: TGTGCCAGCAGAGCCCCAGGGAACACCGGGGAGCTGTTTTTT
cdr3_aa: CASRAPGNTGELFF

v_call: TRBV7-9
d_call: NA
clone_size: NA
j_call: TRBJ1-1
cdr3_nt: TGTGCCAGCAGCTTTCAGGGGACGAACACTGAAGCTTTCTTT
cdr3_aa: CASSFQGTNTEAFF

v_call: TRBV9
d_call: NA
clone_size: NA
j_call: TRBJ2-5
cdr3_nt: TGTGCCAGCAGCGTAGCCGGGACAAGCCAAGAGACCCAGTACTTC
cdr3_aa: CASSVAGTSQETQYF

v_call: TRBV27
d_call: NA
clone_size: few
j_call: TRBJ2-3
cdr3_nt: TGTGCCAGCACCAGGGGGGACAGACCTAGCACAGATACGCAGTATTTT
cdr3_aa: CASTRGDRPSTDTQYF

v_call: TRBV4-3
d_call: NA
clone_size: NA
j_call: TRBJ2-2
cdr3_nt: TGCGCCAGCAGCCAAGAGGGGGGAAGCGCGAACACCGGGGAGCTGTTTTTT
cdr3_aa: CASSQEGGSANTGELFF

v_call: TRBV6-1
d_call: TRBD2
clone_size: NA
j_call: TRBJ2-3
cdr3_nt: TGTGCCAGCGGTTTCAATAGCGGGAGCACAGATACGCAGTATTTT
cdr3_aa: CASGFNSGSTDTQYF

v_call: TRBV7-2
d_call: TRBD2
clone_size: NA
j_call: TRBJ2-7
cdr3_nt: TGTGCCAGCAGCTCCGGACTAGATCCCCACGAGCAGTACTTC
cdr3_aa: CASSSGLDPHEQYF

v_call: TRBV4-1
d_call: NA
clone_size: NA
j_call: TRBJ1-5
cdr3_nt: TGCGCCAGCAGCCAACTCGGCAGGATAAATCAGCCCCAGCATTTT
cdr3_aa: CASSQLGRINQPQHF

v_call: TRBV19
d_call: NA
clone_size: NA
j_call: TRBJ1-1
cdr3_nt: TGTGCCAGTAGCCCGGAGTCGAACACTGAAGCTTTCTTT
cdr3_aa: CASSPESNTEAFF

v_call: TRBV6-1
d_call: NA
clone_size: medium-sized
j_call: TRBJ2-1
cdr3_nt: TGTGCCAGCAGTGAAGAGGAGGGAGTCTTATATGACAATGAGCAGTTCTTC
cdr3_aa: CASSEEEGVLYDNEQFF

v_call: TRBV19
d_call: TRBD1
clone_size: NA
j_call: TRBJ1-2
cdr3_nt: TGTGCCAGTAGGAAGGGACAGGAACAATCTGGCTACACCTTC
cdr3_aa: CASRKGQEQSGYTF

v_call: TRBV6-5
d_call: TRBD2
clone_size: NA
j_call: TRBJ2-7
cdr3_nt: TGTGCCAGCAGCCAATCGGCGGGGGGAACCTACGAGCAGTACTTC
cdr3_aa: CASSQSAGGTYEQYF

v_call: TRBV2
d_call: NA
clone_size: NA
j_call: TRBJ2-7
cdr3_nt: TGTGCCAGCAGTCGGGAACAGTCGTACGAGCAGTACTTC
cdr3_aa: CASSREQSYEQYF

v_call: TRBV28
d_call: NA
clone_size: NA
j_call: TRBJ1-1
cdr3_nt: TGTGCCAGCAGTTTGACAGGGAACACTGAAGCTTTCTTT
cdr3_aa: CASSLTGNTEAFF

v_call: TRBV4-1
d_call: NA
clone_size: once
j_call: TRBJ2-7
cdr3_nt: TGCGCCAGCAGCCAAGAGCCCGCGGGGGCCCTTCGCGAGCAGTACTTC
cdr3_aa: CASSQEPAGALREQYF

v_call: TRBV5-1
d_call: NA
clone_size: NA
j_call: TRBJ1-1
cdr3_nt: TGCGCCAGCAGCCATGGGGGCACCATGAACACTGAAGCTTTCTTT
cdr3_aa: CASSHGGTMNTEAFF

v_call: TRBV6-5
d_call: TRBD2
clone_size: many
j_call: TRBJ2-7
cdr3_nt: TGTGCCAGCAGTTACTCGACTAGCGGGAGCTCCTACGAGCAGTACTTC
cdr3_aa: CASSYSTSGSSYEQYF

v_call: TRBV7-9
d_call: NA
clone_size: NA
j_call: TRBJ2-3
cdr3_nt: TGTGCCAGCAGCTTAGGGGGACTCCAAAACACAGATACGCAGTATTTT
cdr3_aa: CASSLGGLQNTDTQYF

v_call: TRBV7-2
d_call: TRBD2
clone_size: NA
j_call: TRBJ2-1
cdr3_nt: TGTGCCAGCAGCTTAGCCGGGACTAGAAAGAGCTCCTACAATGAGCAGTTCTTC
cdr3_aa: CASSLAGTRKSSYNEQFF

v_call: TRBV7-9
d_call: TRBD2
clone_size: NA
j_call: TRBJ2-1
cdr3_nt: TGTGCCAGCAGCCAAGGACTAGCGGAGGTCAGCTCCTACAATGAGCAGTTCTTC
cdr3_aa: CASSQGLAEVSSYNEQFF

v_call: TRBV21-1
d_call: NA
clone_size: NA
j_call: TRBJ1-2
cdr3_nt: TGTGCCAGCAGGAGACAGGCACCTTATGGCTACACCTTC
cdr3_aa: CASRRQAPYGYTF

v_call: TRBV7-2
d_call: NA
clone_size: NA
j_call: TRBJ2-3
cdr3_nt: TGTGCCAGCAGCCGGCTTAGCAGTCGGGATACGCAGTATTTT
cdr3_aa: CASSRLSSRDTQYF

v_call: TRBV4-1
d_call: TRBD1
clone_size: NA
j_call: TRBJ2-4
cdr3_nt: TGCGCCAGCAGCCCCCGGGACAGGGGCCAAAACATTCAGTACTTC
cdr3_aa: CASSPRDRGQNIQYF

v_call: TRBV6-5
d_call: TRBD1
clone_size: NA
j_call: TRBJ1-1
cdr3_nt: TGTGCCAGCAGTCACCAACGGGACAGGACTAAAGAAGCTTTCTTT
cdr3_aa: CASSHQRDRTKEAFF

v_call: TRBV2
d_call: NA
clone_size: NA
j_call: TRBJ2-7
cdr3_nt: TGTGCCAGCAGTGAATTTGCTAGTCTCTCCTACGAGCAGTACTTC
cdr3_aa: CASSEFASLSYEQYF

v_call: TRBV10-3
d_call: TRBD1
clone_size: NA
j_call: TRBJ2-2
cdr3_nt: TGTGCCATCAGTGGGGGACAGGGAACGGACACCGGGGAGCTGTTTTTT
cdr3_aa: CAISGGQGTDTGELFF

v_call: TRBV11-2
d_call: NA
clone_size: NA
j_call: TRBJ2-7
cdr3_nt: TGTGCCAGCAGCTTAGAGGAGGGGAGCCTTTTGGGGCAGTACTTC
cdr3_aa: CASSLEEGSLLGQYF

v_call: TRBV27
d_call: TRBD2
clone_size: NA
j_call: TRBJ2-1
cdr3_nt: TGTGCCAGCAGTATCGGACTAGCGGCCTACAATGAGCAGTTCTTC
cdr3_aa: CASSIGLAAYNEQFF

v_call: TRBV7-8
d_call: NA
clone_size: many
j_call: TRBJ1-3
cdr3_nt: TGTGCCAGCAGCCCCCCATGGCAGGGAAACTACCTCTCTGGAAACACCATATATTTT
cdr3_aa: CASSPPWQGNYLSGNTIYF

v_call: TRBV2
d_call: NA
clone_size: NA
j_call: TRBJ2-3
cdr3_nt: TGTGCCAGCAGTGAATATGTGAGCACAGATACGCAGTATTTT
cdr3_aa: CASSEYVSTDTQYF

v_call: TRBV7-3
d_call: TRBD1
clone_size: NA
j_call: TRBJ1-1
cdr3_nt: TGTGCCAGCAGCCGAGACAGGGGAGAAAAAGCTTTCTTT
cdr3_aa: CASSRDRGEKAFF

v_call: TRBV28
d_call: NA
clone_size: NA
j_call: TRBJ1-3
cdr3_nt: TGTGCCAGCAGTGGGTCGAGGCCGGTCGGAGGAAACACCATATATTTT
cdr3_aa: CASSGSRPVGGNTIYF

v_call: TRBV4-2
d_call: TRBD2
clone_size: NA
j_call: TRBJ2-2
cdr3_nt: TGTGCCAGCAGCCAAGGGCCTAGCGGGATCACCGGGGAGCTGTTTTTT
cdr3_aa: CASSQGPSGITGELFF

v_call: TRBV30
d_call: NA
clone_size: NA
j_call: TRBJ1-5
cdr3_nt: TGTGCCTGGAGTGTACAATACGGGGGACAGCCCCAGCATTTT
cdr3_aa: CAWSVQYGGQPQHF

v_call: TRBV10-1
d_call: NA
clone_size: few
j_call: TRBJ1-5
cdr3_nt: TGCGCCAGCAGTGGGGCGGGGAGTCAGCCCCAGCATTTT
cdr3_aa: CASSGAGSQPQHF

v_call: TRBV7-2
d_call: TRBD1
clone_size: NA
j_call: TRBJ1-5
cdr3_nt: TGTGCCAGCAGCTTAGGGGGGACAGGGGGAAATCAGCCCCAGCATTTT
cdr3_aa: CASSLGGTGGNQPQHF

v_call: TRBV4-1
d_call: NA
clone_size: once
j_call: TRBJ2-1
cdr3_nt: TGCGCCAGCAGCCAAGTCCCCGGGGGTATAAGCTCCTACAATGAGCAGTTCTTC
cdr3_aa: CASSQVPGGISSYNEQFF

v_call: TRBV11-3
d_call: NA
clone_size: NA
j_call: TRBJ2-7
cdr3_nt: TGTGCCAGCAGCTCGGGGACAAAATCCTACGAGCAGTACTTC
cdr3_aa: CASSSGTKSYEQYF